The clone carrying this TCR beta chain was recorded once. This sample stems from a study of T cell changes during pregnancy in multiple sclerosis. Generated by immunoSEQ multiplex PCR, the TCRdb table keeps only in-frame clones and is missing some. The sample yields some 93,000 clones, 80% to 95% seen once. The sequence derives from a female donor with multiple sclerosis, enrolled in a pregnancy study. The source was peripheral blood, collected after pregnancy.

CDR3 in DNA: TGTGCCTGGAGTGTGATACGGGGGGCAGATACGCAGTATTTT. It yields the protein CAWSVIRGADTQYF. The chain employs TRBV30 and TRBJ2-3, with 7 bases identical to TRBD2. V lost 0 bases and J lost 4; bases outside the gene matches: 4. The CDR3 covers 14 residues. In germline, CDR1 is GTSNPN, CDR2 SVGIG (reference sequence).